This section outlines one T cell receptor (beta chain) sequence together with its context. Its antigen remains unknown. With 1 base removed from V and 4 bases from J, the gap between germline ends came to 22 bases. This CDR3 has 18 residues. Per germline, CDR1 LNHDA and CDR2 SQIVND (reference sequence). The data were obtained in a study of T cell responses to AZD1222 COVID-19 vaccine. This table comes from immunoSEQ multiplex PCR, and its TCRdb copy is limited to in-frame clones, with some not included. The data contain under 150,000 clones, approximately 90% of them singletons. Study outcomes and limitations: No day 14 peak samples; only post-peak repertoires were characterized. Clonal diversity was possibly underestimated, and the donors were mostly white British, with more females. Nearly half of spike-specific TCRs reportedly target unmutated variant regions. With two AZD1222 doses given, Spike-specific TCR breadth and depth both rose.

This chain connects TRBV19 to TRBJ1-2, with D possibly matching TRBD1 (6 bases). The origin of this receptor is an adult who received the AZD1222 COVID-19 vaccine. The sequences come from peripheral blood, collected 28 days after the second AZD1222 dose. The CDR3 bases are TGTGCCAGTAGTATAGGACCGGGGGCGGCTCACCCCTGCTATGGCTACACCTTC. Translation: CASSIGPGAAHPCYGYTF.